One sample yielded the 7 T cell receptor beta chains listed below, sequenced in a study of OX40 agonist ivuxolimab in advanced cancers. Profiled with immunoSEQ multiplex PCR; TCRdb holds only in-frame clones, not every one. The sample includes some 70,000 clones, about 80% of them seen just once. The sequenced sample was CD4+ or CD8+ T cells sorted from blood, obtained in a trial of the OX40 agonist ivuxolimab. The source of these receptors is an adult with an advanced solid tumor such as melanoma, head and neck, liver or kidney cancer.

V is TRBV5-1 and J is TRBJ2-3; the match to TRBD1 covers 7 bases. V lost 1 base to trimming and J lost 4 bases; unmatched junction nucleotides: 9. CDR3 length equals 16 residues. Germline-derived CDR1 and CDR2 are SGHRS and YFSETQ. The CDR3 DNA sequence: TGCGCCAGCAGCTTGTATGACAGGGCCTCGGCAGATACGCAGTATTTT. Translated: CASSLYDRASADTQYF.

Only a few counts were recorded for this clone. The chain joins TRBV7-2 to TRBJ2-2; D uncertain. Trimming removed 0 bases at V and 4 bases at J, with 3 bases between. Germline CDR1 reads SGHTA; CDR2 reads FQGNSA. The CDR3 totals 13 residues. The CDR3 spells CASSLALTGELFF. The CDR3 region has the DNA TGTGCCAGCAGCTTAGCCCTCACCGGGGAGCTGTTTTTT.

The rearrangement joins TRBV9 to TRBJ1-3; a weak D match, TRBD1 (6 bases). Germline values: CDR1 SGDLS, CDR2 YYNGEE. The CDR3 totals 14 residues. V was cut by 4 bases and J by 4 bases, with 12 bases left in between. The CDR3 loop is CASSTQGSGNTIYF. DNA for the CDR3: TGTGCCAGCAGCACCCAGGGGTCCGGAAACACCATATATTTT. Combining the CDR3 with reference TRBV9 and TRBJ1-3 gives the whole variable domain DSGVTQTPKHLITATGQRVTLRCSPRSGDLSVYWYQQSLDQGLQFLIQYYNGEERAKGNILERFSAQQFPDLHSELNLSSLELGDSALYFCASSTQGSGNTIYFGEGSWLTVV.

CDR3 DNA: TGTGCCAGCGCGTTGGGGGGACTAGCGTACAATGAGCAGTTCTTC. Amino acid sequence: CASALGGLAYNEQFF. V gene TRBV7-2 combines with J gene TRBJ2-1; TRBD2 aligns across 10 bases. The CDR3 runs to 15 residues. The junction had 8 bases not matched to a gene; V was cut back by 8 bases and J by 4 bases. Germline CDR1 SGHTA, CDR2 FQGNSA.

This chain links TRBV30 with TRBJ1-5; a weak D match, TRBD1 (5 bases). With 4 bases removed from V and 0 bases from J, the gap between germline ends came to 16 bases. CDR3 size: 16 residues. The germline V gene encodes CDR1 GTSNPN and CDR2 SVGIG (reference sequence). CDR3 DNA sequence: TGTGCCTGGACGTCCGGGGGAGGATTTAGCAATCAGCCCCAGCATTTT. It encodes CAWTSGGGFSNQPQHF.

The gene calls are TRBV6-5 and TRBJ2-1; perhaps TRBD2 as D (5 bases). CDR3 length equals 15 residues. CDR1 is MNHEY and CDR2 is SVGAGI in the germline V gene. V was pared by 2 bases and J by 4 bases, with 12 bases between. Written as DNA, the CDR3 is TGTGCCAGCAGTTACGAGCCGGGGAAGTACAATGAGCAGTTCTTC. It yields the protein CASSYEPGKYNEQFF.

V is TRBV5-1 and J is TRBJ1-2; 7 bases are shared with TRBD1. Trimming took 5 bases from V and 7 from J; bases not matched to a gene: 11. The CDR3 length is 14 residues. CDR1 is SGHRS, CDR2 YFSETQ, per germline. The CDR3 DNA is TGCGCCAGCAGGACGGACAGGTCGCCGGGTGGCTACACCTTC. Its protein product is CASRTDRSPGGYTF.